The clone carrying this TCR beta chain appeared a single time. The data belong to a study of T cells in Graves' hyperthyroidism and ophthalmopathy. As for the study in general: Peripheral blood specimens were obtained at initial diagnosis, prior to any treatment.

J lost 7 bases, V lost 7 bases, and 12 bases had no gene match. The CDR3 runs to 15 residues. The germline V gene has CDR1 MNHNS and CDR2 SASEGT. RNA transcripts served as the template for amplifying TCR beta CDR3 regions. In the first-round RT-PCR of the TCR CDR3, the HTBI primer set was used. Each CDR3 protein is one row after TCRdb ran MiXCR on the multiplex PCR reads. Of around 600,000 distinct CDR3 sequences detected, 15% to 19% appear once; the ten largest clones hold 6.5% to 8%. Clinical symptoms, serum thyroxine and TRAb, thyroid ultrasound and orbital computed tomography were used for the diagnoses.

The clonotype comes from a woman aged 25 to 39 with Graves' hyperthyroidism. The chain carries TRBV6-1 and TRBJ2-2, with 7 bases identical to TRBD2. Sample: blood. The DNA of the CDR3 is TGTGCCAGCATCGAGGCGGGAGTGTCAGGCGGGGAGCTGTTTTTT. Translating it yields CASIEAGVSGGELFF.